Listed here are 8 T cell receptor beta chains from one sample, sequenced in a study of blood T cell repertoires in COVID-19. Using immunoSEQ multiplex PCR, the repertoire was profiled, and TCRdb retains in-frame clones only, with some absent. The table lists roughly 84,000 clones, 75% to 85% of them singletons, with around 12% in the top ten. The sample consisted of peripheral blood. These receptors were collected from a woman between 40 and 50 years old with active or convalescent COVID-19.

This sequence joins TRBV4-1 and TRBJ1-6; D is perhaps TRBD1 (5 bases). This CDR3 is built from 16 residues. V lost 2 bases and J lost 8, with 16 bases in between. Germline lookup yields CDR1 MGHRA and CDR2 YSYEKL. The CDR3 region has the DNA TGCGCCAGCAGCCAAAGTCGGTCGGGGGTCCATTCACCCCTCCACTTT. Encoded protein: CASSQSRSGVHSPLHF.

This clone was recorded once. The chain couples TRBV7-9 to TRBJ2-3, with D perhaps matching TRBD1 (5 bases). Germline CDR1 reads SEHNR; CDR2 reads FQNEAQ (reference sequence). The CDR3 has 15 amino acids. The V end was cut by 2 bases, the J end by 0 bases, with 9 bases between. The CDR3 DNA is TGTGCCAGCAGCTTAATGAGACAGAGCACAGATACGCAGTATTTT. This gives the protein CASSLMRQSTDTQYF.

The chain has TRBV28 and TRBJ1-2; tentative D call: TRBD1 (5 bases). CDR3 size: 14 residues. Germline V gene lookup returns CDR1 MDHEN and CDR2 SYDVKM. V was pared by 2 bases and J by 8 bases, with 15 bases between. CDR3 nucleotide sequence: TGTGCCAGCAGTTTAGGGGCCCAGGGAGGAGGCTACACCTTC. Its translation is CASSLGAQGGGYTF.

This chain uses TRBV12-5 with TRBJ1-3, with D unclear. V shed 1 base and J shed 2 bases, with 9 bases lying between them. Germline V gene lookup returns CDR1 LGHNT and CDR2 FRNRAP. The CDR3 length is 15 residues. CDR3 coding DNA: TGTGCTAGTGGTTTGGCCCCGGGGACTGGAAACACCATATATTTT. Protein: CASGLAPGTGNTIYF.

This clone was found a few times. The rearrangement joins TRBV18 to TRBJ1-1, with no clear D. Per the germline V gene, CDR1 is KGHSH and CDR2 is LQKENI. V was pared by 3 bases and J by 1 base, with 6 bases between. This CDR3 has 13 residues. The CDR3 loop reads CASSPSGNTEAFF. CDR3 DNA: TGTGCCAGCTCACCTTCCGGGAACACTGAAGCTTTCTTT.

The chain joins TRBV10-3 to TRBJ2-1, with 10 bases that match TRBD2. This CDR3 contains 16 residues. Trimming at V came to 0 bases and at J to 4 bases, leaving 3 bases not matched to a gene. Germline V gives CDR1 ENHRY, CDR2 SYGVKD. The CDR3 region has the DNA TGTGCCATCAGTGAGTCTGGTAGCGGGAGGTACAATGAGCAGTTCTTC. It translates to CAISESGSGRYNEQFF.

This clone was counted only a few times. CDR3 residues: CASNGLAGAYEQYF. The CDR3 DNA reads TGTGCCAGCAACGGCCTCGCAGGGGCCTACGAGCAGTACTTC. The chain joins TRBV27 to TRBJ2-7; D perhaps matches TRBD1 (6 bases). V lost 7 bases to trimming and J lost 2 bases, with 15 bases between them. Germline V gene data show CDR1 as MNHEY and CDR2 as SMNVEV (reference sequence). The CDR3 totals 14 residues.

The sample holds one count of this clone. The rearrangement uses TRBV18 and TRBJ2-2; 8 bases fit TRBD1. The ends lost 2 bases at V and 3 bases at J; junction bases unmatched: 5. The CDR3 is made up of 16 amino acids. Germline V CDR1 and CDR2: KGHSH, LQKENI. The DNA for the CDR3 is TGTGCCAGCTCACCAAGAGGACAGGGTTACACCGGGGAGCTGTTTTTT. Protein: CASSPRGQGYTGELFF.